This T cell receptor beta chain was recorded in a study of cytomegalovirus exposure and HLA in healthy donors. Overall study: Researchers found that approximately 80% of fewer than 450 genotyped donors fell within the Caucasian-associated ancestry cluster. Study-wide points: TCR beta V- and J-gene trimming was later associated with a missense DCLRE1C variant.

A note on this clone: Its antigen is as yet unknown.

Nominally healthy donors provided the samples, though records likely missed some immune exposures. The PCR made use of 60 Vbeta and 13 Jbeta primers. Source study methods: In a later analysis, of 84 million or so unique beta chains, roughly 11 million appeared in at least two donors. Some clones are missing from TCRdb's copy, which holds only in-frame ones; the method was immunoSEQ multiplex PCR. That table supplies the V and J calls and clone size; D and trimming were determined from the DNA. The sample comprises some 80,000 clones, around 82% of which are singletons, and 3% to 3.5% rests with the top ten. The CDR3 has 15 residues. Trimming took off 4 bases at V and 8 bases at J, with 17 bases between the two ends. CDR1 and CDR2 from the germline V gene are LNHDA and SQIVND (reference sequence).

The clonotype originates from a man aged 45-65 years in good health and CMV-seronegative. Material: PBMCs. The V and J genes are TRBV19 and TRBJ1-4; TRBD1 is a possible D gene (5 bases). The CDR3 nucleotides are TGTGCCAGTAGTAAGGACAAGGAAAGGCGCGAAAAACTGTTTTTT. Protein: CASSKDKERREKLFF.